Following are 26 T cell receptor beta chains from one sample sequenced in a study of cytomegalovirus exposure and HLA in healthy donors. This PCR relied on a set of 60 Vbeta primers and 13 Jbeta primers. Libraries were prepared by immunoSEQ multiplex PCR; TCRdb keeps only in-frame clonotypes and omits some of them. Of more than 85,000 clones detected, nearly 15% appear once; the ten largest clones hold roughly 0.8%. Sequencing was carried out using PBMCs. The source is a female donor in good health and CMV-seronegative.

This clone was counted between two and nine times. V is TRBV19 and J is TRBJ1-2, with D perhaps TRBD1 (6 bases). The V and J ends lost 7 bases and 4 bases respectively, with 16 bases between them. Germline CDR1 LNHDA, CDR2 SQIVND (reference sequence). The CDR3 is 14 amino acids. The CDR3 DNA sequence: TGTGCCAGTAAGACAATGAGGGGGTCCTATGGCTACACCTTC. This gives the protein CASKTMRGSYGYTF.

V gene TRBV7-3 combines with J gene TRBJ2-6; 7 bases match TRBD1. Unmatched junction bases numbered 13, after V lost 5 bases and J lost 0 bases. Germline-derived CDR1 and CDR2 are SGHTA and FQGTGA. This CDR3 comprises 19 residues. CDR3 nucleotide sequence: TGTGCCAGCAGCCCACGGCCGGGACAGCTTCCCTCTGGGGCCAACGTCCTGACTTTC. Translating gives CASSPRPGQLPSGANVLTF. Full variable domain (remainder filled in from reference TRBV7-3 and TRBJ2-6): GAGVSQTPSNKVTEKGKYVELRCDPISGHTALYWYRQSLGQGPEFLIYFQGTGAADDSGLPNDRFFAVRPEGSVSTLKIQRTERGDSAVYLCASSPRPGQLPSGANVLTFGAGSRLTVL.

A few counts support this clone. This chain connects TRBV19 to TRBJ2-1, with TRBD1 matching 7 bases. The germline gives CDR1 LNHDA, CDR2 SQIVND (reference sequence). J lost 4 bases, V lost 6 bases, and 9 bases had no gene match. The CDR3 runs to 15 residues. The CDR3 coding sequence is TGTGCCAGTAGCTCAGGGCAGGGGGTATACAATGAGCAGTTCTTC. This gives the protein CASSSGQGVYNEQFF.

J is TRBJ2-7 and V is TRBV15, with D maybe TRBD2 (6 bases). The V gene lost 5 bases and the J gene lost 3 bases, with 11 bases spanning the gap. The germline gives CDR1 LNHNV, CDR2 YYDKDF (reference sequence). CDR3 length: 13 residues. The CDR3 region is CATSHGRIYEQYF. CDR3 coding DNA: TGTGCCACCAGCCACGGGAGAATCTACGAGCAGTACTTC. The full variable domain, completed using reference TRBV15 and TRBJ2-7, is DAMVIQNPRYQVTQFGKPVTLSCSQTLNHNVMYWYQQKSSQAPKLLFHYYDKDFNNEADTPDNFQSRRPNTSFCFLDIRSPGLGDTAMYLCATSHGRIYEQYFGPGTRLTVT.

This clone appeared a few times. The chain uses TRBV6-1 and TRBJ2-5, with D possibly being TRBD2 (5 bases). The CDR3 loop spans 14 amino acids. Trimming left V 3 bases short and J 2 bases short, with 10 bases between. CDR1 is MNHNS and CDR2 is SASEGT in the germline V gene. This chain's CDR3 is CASSDGLLQETQYF. The CDR3 nucleotides are TGTGCCAGCAGTGATGGACTGTTACAAGAGACCCAGTACTTC.

The chain employs TRBV19 and TRBJ1-5, with TRBD1 matching over 8 bases. V lost 5 bases, J lost 7 bases, and 7 bases stayed unmatched. CDR1 is LNHDA, CDR2 SQIVND, per germline (reference sequence). This CDR3 has 14 amino acids. The CDR3 bases are TGTGCCAGTAGTCCCGGACAGGGCGGGCAGCCCCAGCATTTT. This translates into CASSPGQGGQPQHF.

This clone was counted between two and nine times. This chain links TRBV7-6 with TRBJ2-6, with TRBD2 matching 8 bases. J lost 4 bases, V lost 8 bases, and 7 bases had no gene match. The CDR3 consists of 15 residues. Germline V gene sequence: CDR1 SGHVS, CDR2 FNYEAQ. The CDR3 region is CASSLAGPGANVLTF. The CDR3 DNA follows: TGTGCCAGCTCCTTAGCGGGGCCCGGGGCCAACGTCCTGACTTTC.

This clone has a handful of counts. The V and J genes are TRBV30 and TRBJ2-3; D gene unclear. CDR1 GTSNPN and CDR2 SVGIG come from the germline V gene (reference sequence). The CDR3 has 13 residues. Trimming removed 0 bases at V and 6 bases at J, with 10 bases between. The CDR3 coding sequence is TGTGCCTGGAGTGTAAATAGCTTCGATACGCAGTATTTT. Protein sequence: CAWSVNSFDTQYF.

In its sample, this clone was seen a few times. The chain employs TRBV6-5 and TRBJ1-6, with TRBD1 identical over 9 bases. From germline, CDR1 is MNHEY and CDR2 SVGAGI. V lost 6 bases, J lost 10 bases, and 10 bases stayed unmatched. There are 15 residues in the CDR3. This CDR3 is CASRQAGQGFSPLHF. The DNA of the CDR3 is TGTGCCAGCAGACAAGCGGGACAGGGCTTCTCACCCCTCCACTTT.

CDR3 residues: CASSPGLRGSPLHF. The CDR3 DNA reads TGTGCCAGTAGCCCGGGACTAAGGGGTTCACCCCTCCACTTT. This rearrangement joins TRBV19 to TRBJ1-6; perhaps TRBD1 as D (5 bases). Per germline, CDR1 LNHDA and CDR2 SQIVND (reference sequence). V was cut by 6 bases and J by 9 bases, with 15 bases left in between. This CDR3 is built from 14 residues.

This chain uses TRBV5-6 with TRBJ1-1; no clear D gene. CDR1 SGHDT and CDR2 YYEEEE come from the germline V gene. V was cut by 1 base and J by 5 bases, with 12 bases left in between. CDR3 length: 14 amino acids. The CDR3 protein is CASSLRGWVTEAFF. DNA of the CDR3: TGTGCCAGCAGCTTGCGAGGGTGGGTGACTGAAGCTTTCTTT.

This chain connects TRBV6-5 to TRBJ2-5, with a tentative D call TRBD1 (6 bases). Looked up from germline, CDR1 is MNHEY and CDR2 is SVGAGI. The CDR3 covers 15 residues. V was cut by 6 bases and J by 2 bases, with 16 bases left in between. This CDR3 reads CASRAEGTPQETQYF. CDR3 DNA: TGTGCCAGCAGGGCCGAGGGGACACCACAAGAGACCCAGTACTTC.

V and J are TRBV5-1 and TRBJ2-2, with 9 bases aligning to TRBD2. The V and J ends lost 7 bases and 5 bases, in that order; junction bases with no gene match: 9. Germline assignment: CDR1 SGHRS and CDR2 YFSETQ. The CDR3 has 15 amino acids. CDR3 protein: CASYSGGLRTGELFF. In nucleotides, the CDR3 is TGCGCCAGCTATAGCGGGGGATTACGGACCGGGGAGCTGTTTTTT.

A few counts support this clone. The chain links TRBV28 to TRBJ2-7; 9 positions agree with TRBD2. The CDR3 runs 15 residues. The V gene's germline CDR1 is MDHEN and CDR2 SYDVKM. V shed 6 bases and J 2 bases; nucleotides not matched to a gene: 8. This CDR3 is CASRVAGVGPYEQYF. The CDR3 DNA reads TGTGCCAGCAGGGTAGCGGGAGTAGGCCCCTACGAGCAGTACTTC.

As for this clone: The conserved final phenylalanine or tryptophan is absent from the CDR3, which likely points to a read error. This chain joins TRBV5-1 and TRBJ1-1; no clear D. CDR3 size: 14 residues. Germline V gene sequence: CDR1 SGHRS, CDR2 YFSETQ. Trimming stripped 4 bases from V and 0 bases from J, with 10 bases between. The DNA of the CDR3 is TGCGCCAGCAGCCCAACGGGGATGAACACTGAAGCTTTCCTT. Translating gives CASSPTGMNTEAFL.

This clone was seen only a few times. V gene TRBV28 combines with J gene TRBJ1-4; D ambiguous. The V gene's germline CDR1 is MDHEN and CDR2 SYDVKM. This CDR3 region has 13 residues. The V end lost 2 bases, the J end lost 11 bases, and 12 bases lay between the germline ends. CDR3 bases: TGTGCCAGCAGTTTAATCCGGGTTGGGAAACTGTTTTTT. This encodes CASSLIRVGKLFF.

This clone was seen only a few times. The chain couples TRBV6-5 to TRBJ1-2; a weak D match, TRBD1 (5 bases). Trimming removed 0 bases from V and 4 bases from J, with 9 bases in between. The CDR3 has 14 amino acids. Germline V gives CDR1 MNHEY, CDR2 SVGAGI. In DNA, the CDR3 is TGTGCCAGCAGTTACTCGGGGCGCTTCTATGGCTACACCTTC. Translation: CASSYSGRFYGYTF.

The rearrangement joins TRBV28 to TRBJ2-7; TRBD2 matches at 10 bases. Germline CDR1 is MDHEN and CDR2 is SYDVKM. The J segment lost 7 bases and the V segment lost 5 bases, leaving 11 bases of the junction unmatched. The CDR3 covers 15 residues. The CDR3 DNA sequence: TGTGCCAGCAGTCCCCTAGCGGGGGCCTCTAGAGAGCAGTACTTC. This translates into CASSPLAGASREQYF.

V usage is TRBV5-6 and J usage is TRBJ1-4; 9 bases align to TRBD1. The trim removed 4 bases at V and 8 bases at J, leaving 9 bases unmatched. The CDR3 sequence is 15 residues long. Germline values: CDR1 SGHDT, CDR2 YYEEEE. As DNA, the CDR3 is TGTGCCAGCAGCGTAGAACAGGGGGCAGGGGAAAAACTGTTTTTT. This sequence encodes CASSVEQGAGEKLFF. The full variable domain, in which reference TRBV5-6 and TRBJ1-4 provide the parts outside the CDR3, is DAGVTQSPTHLIKTRGQQVTLRCSPKSGHDTVSWYQQALGQGPQFIFQYYEEEERQRGNFPDRFSGHQFPNYSSELNVNALLLGDSALYLCASSVEQGAGEKLFFGSGTQLSVL.

V usage is TRBV6-1 and J usage is TRBJ1-2, with 12 nucleotides matching TRBD1. Germline V gene sequence: CDR1 MNHNS, CDR2 SASEGT. There are 13 residues in the CDR3. Trimming at V came to 6 bases and at J to 8 bases, leaving 4 bases not matched to a gene. The CDR3 sequence: CASRLGQGAGYTF. The DNA of the CDR3 is TGTGCCAGCAGATTGGGACAGGGGGCAGGCTACACCTTC.

This clone was counted between two and nine times. This chain connects TRBV29-1 to TRBJ2-2; 8 bases match TRBD2. J lost 7 bases, V lost 4 bases, and 2 bases had no gene match. The germline CDR1 and CDR2 sequences are SQVTM and ANQGSEA. The CDR3 has 12 amino acids. This CDR3 is CSVVRGGGELFF. The DNA of the CDR3 is TGCAGCGTTGTACGGGGGGGCGGGGAGCTGTTTTTT.

V gene TRBV2 combines with J gene TRBJ2-7; 10 positions agree with TRBD2. CDR1 and CDR2 (germline): SNHLY, FYNNEI. The junction had 9 bases not matched to a gene; V was cut back by 11 bases and J by 2 bases. The length of the CDR3 is 14 residues. CDR3 region: CAGSGAGGPYEQYF. Here the CDR3 DNA reads TGTGCCGGGAGTGGAGCGGGAGGGCCCTACGAGCAGTACTTC.

The chain links TRBV7-8 to TRBJ2-7, with D possibly being TRBD2 (6 bases). V was cut by 1 base and J by 6 bases, with 19 bases left in between. This CDR3 is 16 amino acids long. Germline V lookup: CDR1 SGHVS, CDR2 FQNEAQ. This chain's CDR3 is CASSLGAPTGGSEQYF. The CDR3 bases are TGTGCCAGCAGCTTAGGGGCTCCCACAGGAGGGTCCGAGCAGTACTTC.

The chain joins TRBV6-5 to TRBJ2-5; D might be TRBD1 (5 bases). This CDR3 spans 14 amino acids. Trimming cost V 2 bases and J 5 bases, with 12 bases left between them. CDR1 and CDR2 from the germline V gene are MNHEY and SVGAGI. The CDR3: CASSYTGPPETQYF. The DNA of the CDR3 is TGTGCCAGCAGTTACACAGGACCCCCCGAGACCCAGTACTTC.

The sample holds a few counts of this clone. The chain joins TRBV29-1 to TRBJ2-7; no clear D gene. Germline loops: CDR1 SQVTM, CDR2 ANQGSEA. V gave up 5 bases and J gave up 2 bases, with 10 bases separating them. The length of the CDR3 is 12 residues. In nucleotides, the CDR3 is TGCAGCGTTAAGGAGAGTACCTACGAGCAGTACTTC. Translation gives CSVKESTYEQYF.

This clone was counted a few times. The genes are TRBV28 and TRBJ1-2; TRBD1 matches at 7 bases. The CDR3 totals 13 residues. CDR1 and CDR2 (germline): MDHEN, SYDVKM. After removal of 8 bases from V and 3 bases from J, the junction contained 6 bases not matched to a gene. The CDR3 is CASENTGDYGYTF. CDR3 DNA: TGTGCCAGCGAAAACACAGGGGACTATGGCTACACCTTC.